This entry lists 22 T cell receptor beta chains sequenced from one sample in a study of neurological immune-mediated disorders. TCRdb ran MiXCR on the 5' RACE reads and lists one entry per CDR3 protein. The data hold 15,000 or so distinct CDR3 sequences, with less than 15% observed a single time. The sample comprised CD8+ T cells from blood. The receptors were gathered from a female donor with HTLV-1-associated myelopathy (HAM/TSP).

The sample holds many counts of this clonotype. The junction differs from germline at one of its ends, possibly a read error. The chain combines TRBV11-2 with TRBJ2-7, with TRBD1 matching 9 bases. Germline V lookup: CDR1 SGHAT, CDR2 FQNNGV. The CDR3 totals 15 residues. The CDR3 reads CASSVDRGSPYEQYF. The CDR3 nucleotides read TGTGCCAGCAGCGTAGACAGGGGGAGCCCCTACGAGCAGTACTTC.

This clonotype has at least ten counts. For the CDR3, the DNA is TGTGCCAGCAGTCGGCGGGGACTAGCAGCGCAAGAGCAGTACTTC. Protein sequence: CASSRRGLAAQEQYF. J is TRBJ2-7 and V is TRBV27, with 9 bases fitting TRBD2. The trim removed 5 bases at V and 7 bases at J, leaving 12 bases unmatched. The CDR3 is made up of 15 amino acids. Per the germline V gene, CDR1 is MNHEY and CDR2 is SMNVEV (reference sequence).

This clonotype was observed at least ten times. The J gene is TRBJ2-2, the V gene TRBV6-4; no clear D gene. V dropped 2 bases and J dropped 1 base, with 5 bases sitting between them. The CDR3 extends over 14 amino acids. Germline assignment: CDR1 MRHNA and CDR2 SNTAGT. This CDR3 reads CASSDRENTGELFF. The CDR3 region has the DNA TGTGCCAGCAGTGACAGGGAGAACACCGGGGAGCTGTTTTTT.

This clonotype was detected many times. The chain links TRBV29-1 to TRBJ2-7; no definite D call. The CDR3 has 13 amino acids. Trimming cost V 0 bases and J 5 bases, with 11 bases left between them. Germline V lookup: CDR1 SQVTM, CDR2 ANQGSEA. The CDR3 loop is CSVEDLRVNEQYF. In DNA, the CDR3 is TGCAGCGTTGAAGATCTCCGCGTGAACGAGCAGTACTTC.

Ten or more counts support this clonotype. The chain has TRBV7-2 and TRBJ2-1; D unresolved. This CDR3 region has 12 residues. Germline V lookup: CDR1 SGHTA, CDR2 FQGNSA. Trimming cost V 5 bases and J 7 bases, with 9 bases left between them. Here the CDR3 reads CASSILGNEQFF. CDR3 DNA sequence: TGTGCCAGCAGCATACTGGGGAATGAGCAGTTCTTC.

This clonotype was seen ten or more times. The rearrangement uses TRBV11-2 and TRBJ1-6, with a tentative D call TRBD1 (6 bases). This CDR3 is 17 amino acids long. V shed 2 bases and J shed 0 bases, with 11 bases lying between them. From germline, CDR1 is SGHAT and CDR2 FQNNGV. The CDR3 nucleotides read TGTGCCAGCAGCTTAATACGAGGGGGCTCCTATAATTCACCCCTCCACTTT. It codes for CASSLIRGGSYNSPLHF.

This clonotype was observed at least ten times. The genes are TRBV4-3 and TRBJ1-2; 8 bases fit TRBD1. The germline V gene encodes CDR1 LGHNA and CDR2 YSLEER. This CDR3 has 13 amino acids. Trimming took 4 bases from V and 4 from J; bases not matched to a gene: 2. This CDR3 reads CASSPTGGYGYTF. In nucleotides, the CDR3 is TGCGCCAGCAGCCCAACAGGGGGCTATGGCTACACCTTC.

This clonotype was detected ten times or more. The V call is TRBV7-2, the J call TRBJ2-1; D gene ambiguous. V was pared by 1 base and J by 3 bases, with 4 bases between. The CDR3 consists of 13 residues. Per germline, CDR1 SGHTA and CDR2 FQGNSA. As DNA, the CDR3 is TGTGCCAGCAGCTTAGGGCTCTACAATGAGCAGTTCTTC. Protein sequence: CASSLGLYNEQFF.

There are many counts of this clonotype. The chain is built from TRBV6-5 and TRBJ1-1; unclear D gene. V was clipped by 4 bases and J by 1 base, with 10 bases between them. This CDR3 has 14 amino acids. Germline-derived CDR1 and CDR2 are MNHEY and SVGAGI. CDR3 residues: CASSSGSSNTEAFF. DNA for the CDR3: TGTGCCAGCAGTTCCGGATCCTCGAACACTGAAGCTTTCTTT.

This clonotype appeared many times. The CDR3 reads CASSLAGAGWTEAFF. The CDR3 DNA reads TGCGCCAGCAGCTTGGCCGGGGCTGGATGGACTGAAGCTTTCTTT. This chain connects TRBV5-1 to TRBJ1-1; maybe TRBD1 (5 bases). Germline CDR1 SGHRS, CDR2 YFSETQ. The CDR3 is 15 amino acids. The V gene lost 0 bases and the J gene lost 5 bases, with 14 bases spanning the gap. Based on the CDR3 plus reference TRBV5-1 and TRBJ1-1, the full variable domain is KAGVTQTPRYLIKTRGQQVTLSCSPISGHRSVSWYQQTPGQGLQFLFEYFSETQRNKGNFPGRFSGRQFSNSRSEMNVSTLELGDSALYLCASSLAGAGWTEAFFGQGTRLTVV.

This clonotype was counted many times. The CDR3 DNA sequence: TGCAGCGTTGAAACAGGGAACACTGAAGCTTTCTTT. Its translation is CSVETGNTEAFF. The chain employs TRBV29-1 and TRBJ1-1; D might be TRBD1 (5 bases). The CDR3 length is 12 residues. V shed 2 bases and J shed 1 base, with 5 bases lying between them. The germline V gene encodes CDR1 SQVTM and CDR2 ANQGSEA.

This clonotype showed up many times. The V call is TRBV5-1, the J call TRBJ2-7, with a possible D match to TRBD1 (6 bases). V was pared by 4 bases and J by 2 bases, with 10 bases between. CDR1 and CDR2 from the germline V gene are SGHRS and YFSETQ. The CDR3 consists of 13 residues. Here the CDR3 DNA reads TGCGCCAGCAGCCCCAGGGGTGCCTACGAGCAGTACTTC. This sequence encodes CASSPRGAYEQYF.

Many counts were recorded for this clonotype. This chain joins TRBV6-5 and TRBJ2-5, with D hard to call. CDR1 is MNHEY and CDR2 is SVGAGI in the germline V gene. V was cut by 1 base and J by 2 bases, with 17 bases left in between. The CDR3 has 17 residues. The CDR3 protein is CASSYLTPVTRQETQYF. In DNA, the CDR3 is TGTGCCAGCAGTTACTTGACGCCGGTGACAAGACAAGAGACCCAGTACTTC.

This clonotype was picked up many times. The CDR3 protein is CASSSNHLTGDNYGYTF. DNA of the CDR3: TGTGCCAGCAGCTCCAATCATCTGACAGGCGATAACTATGGCTACACCTTC. The gene calls are TRBV13 and TRBJ1-2; D is perhaps TRBD1 (6 bases). Trimming left V 4 bases short and J 1 base short, with 19 bases between. In germline, CDR1 is PRHDT, CDR2 FYEKMQ (reference sequence). This CDR3 spans 17 amino acids.

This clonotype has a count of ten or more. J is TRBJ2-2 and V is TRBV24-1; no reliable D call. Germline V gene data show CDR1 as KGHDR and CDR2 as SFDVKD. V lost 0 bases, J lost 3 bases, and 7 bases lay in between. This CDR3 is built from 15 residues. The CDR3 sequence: CATSDLQGHTGELFF. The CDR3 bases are TGTGCCACCAGTGATTTGCAAGGACACACCGGGGAGCTGTTTTTT.

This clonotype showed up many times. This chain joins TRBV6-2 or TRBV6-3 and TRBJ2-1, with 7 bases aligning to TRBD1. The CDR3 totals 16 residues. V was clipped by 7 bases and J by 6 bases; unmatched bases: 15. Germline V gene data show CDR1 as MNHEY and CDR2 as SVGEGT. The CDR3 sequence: CASTYDRERTRNEQFF. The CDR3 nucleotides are TGTGCCAGCACATATGACAGGGAAAGGACACGCAATGAGCAGTTCTTC.

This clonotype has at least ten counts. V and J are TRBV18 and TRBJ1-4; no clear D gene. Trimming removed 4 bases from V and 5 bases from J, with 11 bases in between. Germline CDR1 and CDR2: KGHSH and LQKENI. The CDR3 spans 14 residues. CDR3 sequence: CASSLSSVNEKLFF. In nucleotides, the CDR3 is TGTGCCAGCTCACTATCCAGCGTAAATGAAAAACTGTTTTTT.

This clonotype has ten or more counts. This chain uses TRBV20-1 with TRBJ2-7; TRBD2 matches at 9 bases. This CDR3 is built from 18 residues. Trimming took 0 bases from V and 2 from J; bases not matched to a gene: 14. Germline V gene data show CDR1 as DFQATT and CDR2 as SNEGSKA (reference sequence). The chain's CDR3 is CSARDPTLAGGLAYEQYF. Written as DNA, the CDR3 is TGCAGTGCTAGAGATCCCACACTGGCGGGAGGGTTGGCCTACGAGCAGTACTTC.

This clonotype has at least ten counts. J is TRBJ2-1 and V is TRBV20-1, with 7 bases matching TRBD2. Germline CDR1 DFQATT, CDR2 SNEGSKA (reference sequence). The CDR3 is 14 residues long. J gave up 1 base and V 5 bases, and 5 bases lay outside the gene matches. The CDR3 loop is CSASGGRSYNEQFF. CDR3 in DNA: TGCAGTGCTTCGGGGGGTCGTTCCTACAATGAGCAGTTCTTC.

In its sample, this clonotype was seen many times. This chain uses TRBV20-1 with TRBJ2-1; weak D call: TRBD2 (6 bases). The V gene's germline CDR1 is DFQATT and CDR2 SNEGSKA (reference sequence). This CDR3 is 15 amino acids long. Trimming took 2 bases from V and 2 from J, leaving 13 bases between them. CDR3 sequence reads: CSARTSSEAYNEQFF. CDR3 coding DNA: TGCAGTGCTAGAACTAGCTCGGAAGCCTACAATGAGCAGTTCTTC.

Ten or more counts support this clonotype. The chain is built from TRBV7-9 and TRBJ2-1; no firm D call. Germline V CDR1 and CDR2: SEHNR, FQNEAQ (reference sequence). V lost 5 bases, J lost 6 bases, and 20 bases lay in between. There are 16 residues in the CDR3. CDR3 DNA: TGTGCCAGCAGCCTAAAGACACCCTCGCCAATCAATGAGCAGTTCTTC. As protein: CASSLKTPSPINEQFF.

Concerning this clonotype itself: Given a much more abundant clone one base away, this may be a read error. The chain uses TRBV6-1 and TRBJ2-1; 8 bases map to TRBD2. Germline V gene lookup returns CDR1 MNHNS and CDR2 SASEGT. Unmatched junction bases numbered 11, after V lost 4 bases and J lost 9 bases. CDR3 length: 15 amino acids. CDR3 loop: CASSAVIGRDGEQFF. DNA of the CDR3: TGTGCCAGCAGTGCAGTGATCGGGAGGGATGGTGAGCAGTTCTTC.